The present T cell receptor beta chain was sequenced within a study of identical twins. Study-level findings and limits: Researchers reported weaker excess twin sharing in beta out-of-frame sequences.

Germline V CDR1 and CDR2: DFQATT, SNEGSKA (reference sequence). Trimming pared 3 bases from V and 0 bases from J, leaving 11 bases between. This CDR3 has 14 residues. As regards this clonotype: Its antigen is undetermined.

TCRdb re-called the 5' RACE reads through MiXCR, storing one row per CDR3 protein. The sample holds a few hundred thousand distinct CDR3 sequences; approximately 10% are singletons and the top ten take around 3%. This same sample was also taken into another study, of yellow fever vaccine responses in identical twins. According to that study: In identical twins, vaccine T cell responses appeared partly shared and partly individual.

The chain joins TRBV20-1 to TRBJ1-1; the D is unclear. This clonotype originated in a woman aged 18 to 35 in good health. The sequenced material came from PBMCs. This chain's CDR3 is CSASQELMNTEAFF. CDR3 sequence (DNA): TGCAGTGCTAGTCAGGAGTTAATGAACACTGAAGCTTTCTTT.